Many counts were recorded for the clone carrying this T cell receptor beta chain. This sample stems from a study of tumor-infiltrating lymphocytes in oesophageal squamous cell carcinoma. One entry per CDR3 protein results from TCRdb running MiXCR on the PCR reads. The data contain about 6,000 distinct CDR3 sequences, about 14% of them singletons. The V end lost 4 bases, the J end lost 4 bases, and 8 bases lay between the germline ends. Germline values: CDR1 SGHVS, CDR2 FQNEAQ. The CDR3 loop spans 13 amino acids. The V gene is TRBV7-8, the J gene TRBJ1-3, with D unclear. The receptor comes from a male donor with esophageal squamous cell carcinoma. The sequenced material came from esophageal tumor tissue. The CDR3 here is CASSSSLGNTIYF. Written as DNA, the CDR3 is TGTGCCAGCAGCTCGTCACTGGGAAACACCATATATTTT.